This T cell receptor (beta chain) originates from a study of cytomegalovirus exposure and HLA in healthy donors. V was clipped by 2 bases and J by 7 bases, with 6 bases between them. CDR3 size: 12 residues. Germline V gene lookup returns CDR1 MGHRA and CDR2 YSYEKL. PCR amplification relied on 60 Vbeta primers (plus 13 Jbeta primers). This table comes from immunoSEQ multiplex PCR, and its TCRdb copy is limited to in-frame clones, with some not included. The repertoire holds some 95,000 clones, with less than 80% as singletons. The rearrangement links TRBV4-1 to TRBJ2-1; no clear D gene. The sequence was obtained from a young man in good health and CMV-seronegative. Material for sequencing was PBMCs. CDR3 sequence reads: CASSQLINEQFF. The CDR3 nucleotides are TGCGCCAGCAGCCAACTTATTAATGAGCAGTTCTTC.